A selection of T cell receptor beta chains follows, all from one sample in a study of blood T cell repertoires in COVID-19. Profiling relied on immunoSEQ multiplex PCR, and the TCRdb table lists in-frame clones only, not all of them. Here the sample spans 200,000 to 250,000 clones, about three quarters being singletons. The sequenced material came from peripheral blood. The receptors derive from a woman in her seventies with acute or convalescent COVID-19. The CDR3 runs from the conserved cysteine through the conserved F or W. The order of the fields is V gene, D gene, J gene, clone size, CDR3 protein, CDR3 DNA. The D gene is left open where the match is weak. The size entry is marked missing in some rows and otherwise reads once, few, many or a size class.

>TRBV6-5|NA|TRBJ1-1|NA
CASTGGRTANTEAFF
TGTGCCAGCACCGGGGGGAGGACAGCGAACACTGAAGCTTTCTTT
>TRBV5-1|NA|TRBJ1-1|NA
CASGIGGMNTEAFF
TGCGCCAGCGGCATAGGAGGGATGAACACTGAAGCTTTCTTT
>TRBV10-2|TRBD2|TRBJ2-3|NA
CASNRLADTDTQYF
TGCGCCAGCAATAGACTAGCGGACACAGATACGCAGTATTTT
>TRBV4-2|TRBD2|TRBJ2-5|NA
CASSQEISGGETGTQYF
TGTGCCAGCAGCCAAGAGATTAGCGGGGGAGAGACAGGGACCCAGTACTTC
>TRBV12-3/TRBV12-4|NA|TRBJ2-1|NA
CASSLSIDEQFF
TGTGCCAGCAGTTTGAGTATCGATGAGCAGTTCTTC
>TRBV4-2|TRBD2|TRBJ2-4|NA
CASSQDGTWTSGGAVKNIQYF
TGTGCCAGCAGCCAAGACGGGACTTGGACTAGCGGGGGGGCCGTCAAAAACATTCAGTACTTC
>TRBV2|NA|TRBJ1-1|NA
CASMRAAKNTEAFF
TGTGCCAGCATGCGGGCAGCAAAGAACACTGAAGCTTTCTTT
>TRBV6-5|NA|TRBJ1-6|NA
CASSSPGTSGNSPLHF
TGTGCCAGCAGTTCACCCGGGACATCGGGTAATTCACCCCTCCACTTT
>TRBV9|NA|TRBJ2-5|NA
CASSVRPSPPDGTQYF
TGTGCCAGCAGCGTAAGACCTAGCCCGCCTGATGGGACCCAGTACTTC
>TRBV3-1/TRBV3-2|TRBD1|TRBJ2-5|NA
CASSQVTGVRETQYF
TGTGCCAGCAGCCAAGTTACAGGGGTGCGGGAGACCCAGTACTTC
>TRBV30|NA|TRBJ1-5|once
CAWTHIPGEPRYSNQPQHF
TGTGCCTGGACACATATCCCTGGGGAGCCGCGCTATAGCAATCAGCCCCAGCATTTT
>TRBV6-5|NA|TRBJ2-7|few
CASNSPGLTYEQYF
TGTGCCAGCAATTCGCCAGGTCTGACCTACGAGCAGTACTTC
>TRBV19|TRBD2|TRBJ2-3|NA
CASTYAEASGSTDTQYF
TGTGCCAGTACCTATGCAGAGGCTAGCGGAAGCACAGATACGCAGTATTTT
>TRBV9|TRBD1|TRBJ2-7|NA
CASSNRDRGFEQYF
TGTGCCAGCAGCAACCGGGACAGGGGTTTCGAGCAGTACTTC
>TRBV5-6|TRBD2|TRBJ2-3|NA
CASSLVLGGGTDTQYF
TGTGCCAGCAGCTTGGTGTTGGGGGGGGGCACAGATACGCAGTATTTT
>TRBV6-5|NA|TRBJ2-2|NA
CASRTPSTGELFF
TGTGCCAGCAGGACACCCAGCACCGGGGAGCTGTTTTTT
>TRBV28|TRBD1|TRBJ1-4|NA
CASSFGTGVTTNEKLFF
TGTGCCAGCAGTTTCGGGACAGGGGTGACAACTAATGAAAAACTGTTTTTT